Sequencing of this TCR beta chain was carried out in a study of shared clonotypes between healthy human individuals. The data were produced by immunoSEQ multiplex PCR, yet TCRdb's version contains in-frame clones alone and is incomplete. The sample yields about 2.3 million clones, 80% to 95% seen once. This receptor was obtained from a young man in good health. Some clones in this sample may be carry-over from other donors' samples. Sequencing was performed on naive CD4+ T cells from PBMCs. Subset meaning: CD45RA+ positively selected.

CDR3 loop: CASSLAVPVGYGYTF. CDR3 bases: TGCGCCAGCAGCTTGGCCGTTCCGGTCGGGTATGGCTACACCTTC. The chain links TRBV5-1 to TRBJ1-2; D is undetermined. Trimming took off 0 bases at V and 5 bases at J, with 14 bases between the two ends. The CDR3 has 15 amino acids. Looked up from germline, CDR1 is SGHRS and CDR2 is YFSETQ.